The subject of this entry is one T cell receptor beta chain. In its sample, this clone was seen a few times. The clone's antigen remains unknown. No base-level quality is on record; no much larger clone is a single base apart. Donors were healthy HIV-negative adults with no recently reported acute infections or vaccinations. All donors were Caucasian adults living in Nashville, Tennessee, USA. CD4+ T cells were enriched through magnetic negative selection, after which naive cells were positively selected on CD45RA and the remaining negative fraction served as the memory subset. Blood was collected by leukapheresis, and PBMCs were isolated by Ficoll-Histopaque density gradient centrifugation and then cryopreserved in liquid nitrogen vapor phase. Analytical flow cytometry was used to check the purity and quantity of each magnetically sorted T cell population. Genomic DNA was isolated from every sorted fraction and measured by UV absorbance on a Nanodrop 2000c.

The sample is drawn from a study of shared clonotypes between healthy human individuals (dated by TCRdb to about 2020). Concerning the study at large: The cohort comprised two women and a few men aged 18 to 49 years. For each donor, CD4 naive and CD4 memory were each run on three plates, CD8 naive on two plates, and CD8 memory on one plate. Blood TCR repertoires of roughly five healthy adults were deeply sequenced to estimate repertoire size and the extent of clonotype sharing between individuals. Different laboratories and diverse techniques were used to prepare libraries and sequence TCR repertoires, to increase sequencing depth and limit assay-specific biases. Per donor, leukapheresis produced somewhere between about 0.94 and 9.5 billion PBMCs. Study-wide conclusions, independent of this receptor: Incomplete sequencing was indicated by rarefaction of sorted-subset datasets, despite the large sequencing depth. Across a handful of donors, roughly 5% of naive CD4, around 3.3% of naive CD8, approximately 2.5% of memory CD4, and about 0.4% of memory CD8 clonotypes were shared. Compared with non-shared clonotypes, clonotypes shared by all four sorted-subset donors had higher generation probabilities. Sampling was restricted to blood, and TCR repertoires in tissues likely differ from the TCR repertoires found in blood. Naive subsets generally had larger estimated clonotype richness than memory subsets. Based on pairwise subsampling, the degree of clonotype sharing among donors was expected to be affected by sequencing depth. The small number of donors limited the genetic and exposure-history diversity represented.

Using the deep immunoSEQ assay, TCR CDR3 regions were amplified from genomic DNA by multiplex PCR. For each cell subset, the extracted genomic DNA was distributed evenly across all wells of several immunoSEQ 96-well plates, and each plate served as one replicate. For sorted subsets, roughly 200 ng of genomic DNA, equivalent to about 30,000 T cell genomes, went into each replicate PCR. Purified libraries were measured with a Qubit 3.0 fluorometer, size-checked on a Bioanalyzer 2100, and measured again with the KAPA Library Quantification kit. Every immunoSEQ 96-well plate was sequenced on a dedicated single-read 150-cycle Illumina NextSeq 550 flow cell. Per the authors' processing: Because the immunoSEQ output held only junctional sequences and lacked quality scores, the filtering could not match the filtering applied to full-length reads. To assign V/J genes and CDR3, sequences were annotated against IMGT germline references using PyIR, a Python wrapper for IgBLAST v1.9. Reads with weak V/J assignments (E-value above 1e-6), missing CDR3, stop codons, out-of-frame junctions, or ambiguous translated residues were removed. A V3J clonotype was defined by an identical inferred V gene, J gene, and CDR3 amino acid sequence. The percentage overlap between two repertoires was calculated by dividing the number of shared unique clonotypes by the size of the smaller repertoire. Three approaches were used to assess repertoire richness: RTK rarefaction, the Chao1 estimator, and Recon v2.1 estimates of unobserved clonotypes. Generation probabilities were computed with OLGA for all TCRbeta clonotypes obtained by the gDNA method from four donors. Imported from immuneACCESS, the table was reduced by TCRdb to in-frame sequences with V and J called. These copies leave out some clones; in studies compared against another copy, an unresolved V gene accounts for under half, and the cause of the remainder is not known. The V and J calls and clone size are taken from that table; D and trimming were inferred from the DNA. The sample contains fewer than 1.4 million clones, about 84% of them found a single time. Roughly 0.62% of the sample rests with the top ten.

This clonotype was sampled from a man aged 18 to 35 in good health. Some clones in this sample may be carry-over from other donors' samples. Material for sequencing was memory CD4+ T cells from PBMCs. The sample's cell subset or site label, in plain terms: CD45RA-negative fraction.

The DNA sequence is TGTGCCAGCAGTCTGACCCCTCCGGGGGACACCGGGGAGCTGTTTTTT. It translates to CASSLTPPGDTGELFF. Recombination linked TRBV2 to TRBJ2-2, and possibly TRBD2, on 6 matching bases. The germline V gene gives CDR1 as SNHLY and CDR2 as FYNNEI. Deletion took 5 bases off V and 3 bases off J, with a span of 16 bases between the germline ends. Counted from cysteine to phenylalanine, this CDR3 has 16 amino acids. Only CDR3 DNA remains: 48 bases, in frame from the first base.